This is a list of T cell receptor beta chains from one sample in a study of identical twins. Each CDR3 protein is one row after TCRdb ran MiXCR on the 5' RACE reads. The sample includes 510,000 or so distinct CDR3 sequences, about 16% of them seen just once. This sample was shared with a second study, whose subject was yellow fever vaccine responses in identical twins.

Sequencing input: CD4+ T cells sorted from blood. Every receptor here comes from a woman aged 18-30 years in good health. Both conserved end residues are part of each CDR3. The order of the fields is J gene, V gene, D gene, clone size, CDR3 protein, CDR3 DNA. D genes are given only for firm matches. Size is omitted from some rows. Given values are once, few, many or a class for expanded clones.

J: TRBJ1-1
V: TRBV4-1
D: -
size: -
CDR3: CASSPVQDPNTEAFF
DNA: TGCGCCAGCAGCCCTGTGCAGGATCCGAACACTGAAGCTTTCTTT

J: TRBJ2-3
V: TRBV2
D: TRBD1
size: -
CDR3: CASRTGRTDTQYF
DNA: TGTGCCAGCCGGACAGGCCGCACAGATACGCAGTATTTT

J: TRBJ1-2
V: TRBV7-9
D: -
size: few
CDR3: CASSTGTYNYGYTF
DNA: TGTGCCAGCAGTACAGGGACCTATAACTATGGCTACACCTTC

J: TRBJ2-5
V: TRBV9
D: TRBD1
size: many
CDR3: CASSPTGGRETQYF
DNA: TGTGCCAGCAGCCCGACAGGGGGAAGGGAGACCCAGTACTTC

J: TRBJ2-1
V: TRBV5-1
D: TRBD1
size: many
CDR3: CAAPPGQGYNEQFF
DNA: TGCGCCGCTCCGCCGGGACAGGGCTACAATGAGCAGTTCTTC

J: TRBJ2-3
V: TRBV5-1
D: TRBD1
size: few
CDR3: CASSRDRLYQDTQYF
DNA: TGCGCCAGCAGCAGGGACAGGTTATACCAGGATACGCAGTATTTT

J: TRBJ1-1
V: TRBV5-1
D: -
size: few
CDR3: CASRDRGDSSEAFF
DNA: TGCGCCAGCAGAGATCGGGGGGATTCGTCTGAAGCTTTCTTT

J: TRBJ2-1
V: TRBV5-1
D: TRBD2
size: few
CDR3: CASSTSPAGAYNEQFF
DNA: TGCGCCAGCAGCACTAGTCCAGCGGGGGCCTACAATGAGCAGTTCTTC

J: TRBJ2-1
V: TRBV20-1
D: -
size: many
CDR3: CSARDRLTADEQFF
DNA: TGCAGTGCTAGAGATCGACTAACCGCAGATGAGCAGTTCTTC

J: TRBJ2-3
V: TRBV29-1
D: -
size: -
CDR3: CSHQPVNTDTQYF
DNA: TGCAGCCATCAGCCCGTGAACACAGATACGCAGTATTTT

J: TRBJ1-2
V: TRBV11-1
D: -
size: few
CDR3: CASSTERVGGDSSANYGYTF
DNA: TGTGCCAGCAGCACAGAGAGGGTGGGGGGCGATAGTTCCGCTAACTATGGCTACACCTTC

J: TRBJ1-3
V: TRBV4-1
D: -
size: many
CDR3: CASSLSPRFYSGNTIYF
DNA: TGCGCCAGCAGCCTTTCCCCCCGTTTTTACTCTGGAAACACCATATATTTT

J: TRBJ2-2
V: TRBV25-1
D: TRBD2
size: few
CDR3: CASQGLAGGIRRTGELFF
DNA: TGTGCCAGCCAGGGACTAGCGGGGGGAATACGCCGGACCGGGGAGCTGTTTTTT

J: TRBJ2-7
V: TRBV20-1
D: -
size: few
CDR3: CSAQHGGAYEQYF
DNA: TGCAGTGCCCAACACGGAGGTGCCTACGAGCAGTACTTC

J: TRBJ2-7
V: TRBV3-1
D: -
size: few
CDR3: CASSQFSYEQYF
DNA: TGTGCCAGCAGCCAATTTTCCTACGAGCAGTACTTC

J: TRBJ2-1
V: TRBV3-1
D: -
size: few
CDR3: CASSQDEGLLGNEQFF
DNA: TGTGCCAGCAGCCAAGATGAGGGGCTGCTTGGGAATGAGCAGTTCTTC

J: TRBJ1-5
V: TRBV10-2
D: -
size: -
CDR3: CASSEGGASNQPQHF
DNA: TGCGCCAGCAGTGAGGGGGGGGCAAGCAATCAGCCCCAGCATTTT

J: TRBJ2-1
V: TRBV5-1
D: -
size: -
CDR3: CASSLGGIPYNEQFF
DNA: TGCGCCAGCAGCTTGGGAGGGATTCCCTACAATGAGCAGTTCTTC

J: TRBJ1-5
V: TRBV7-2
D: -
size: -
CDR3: CASSSSPGSNQPQHF
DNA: TGTGCCAGCAGCTCCAGTCCCGGAAGCAATCAGCCCCAGCATTTT